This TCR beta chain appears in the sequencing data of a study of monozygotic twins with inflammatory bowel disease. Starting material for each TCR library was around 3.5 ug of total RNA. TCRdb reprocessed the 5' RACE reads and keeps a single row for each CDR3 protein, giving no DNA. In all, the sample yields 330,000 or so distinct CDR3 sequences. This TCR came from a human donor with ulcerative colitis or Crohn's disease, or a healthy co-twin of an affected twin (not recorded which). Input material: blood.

The CDR3 region is CASSFRGGRNNEQFF. The V gene is TRBV5-6, the J gene TRBJ2-1; lacking DNA, the TRBD2 call made by TCRdb goes unchecked. Germline V gene data show CDR1 as SGHDT and CDR2 as YYEEEE. The CDR3 totals 15 residues.